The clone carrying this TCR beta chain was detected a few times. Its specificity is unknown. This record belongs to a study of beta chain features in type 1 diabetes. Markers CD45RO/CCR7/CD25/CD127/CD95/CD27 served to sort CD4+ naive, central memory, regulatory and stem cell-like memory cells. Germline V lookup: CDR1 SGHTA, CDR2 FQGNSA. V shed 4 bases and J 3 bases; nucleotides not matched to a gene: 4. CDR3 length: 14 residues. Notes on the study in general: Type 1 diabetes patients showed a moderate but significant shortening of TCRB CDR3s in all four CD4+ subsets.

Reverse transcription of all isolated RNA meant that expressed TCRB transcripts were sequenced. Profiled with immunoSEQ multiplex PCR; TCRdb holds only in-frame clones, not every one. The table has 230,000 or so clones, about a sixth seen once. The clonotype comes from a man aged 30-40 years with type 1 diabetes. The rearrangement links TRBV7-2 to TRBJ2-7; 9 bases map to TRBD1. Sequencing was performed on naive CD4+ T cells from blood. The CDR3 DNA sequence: TGTGCCAGCAGCTACGGACAGGGGCTCTACGAGCAGTACTTC. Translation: CASSYGQGLYEQYF. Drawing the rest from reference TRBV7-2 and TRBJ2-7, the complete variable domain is GAGVSQSPSNKVTEKGKDVELRCDPISGHTALYWYRQSLGQGLEFLIYFQGNSAPDKSGLPSDRFSAERTGGSVSTLTIQRTQQEDSAVYLCASSYGQGLYEQYFGPGTRLTVT.